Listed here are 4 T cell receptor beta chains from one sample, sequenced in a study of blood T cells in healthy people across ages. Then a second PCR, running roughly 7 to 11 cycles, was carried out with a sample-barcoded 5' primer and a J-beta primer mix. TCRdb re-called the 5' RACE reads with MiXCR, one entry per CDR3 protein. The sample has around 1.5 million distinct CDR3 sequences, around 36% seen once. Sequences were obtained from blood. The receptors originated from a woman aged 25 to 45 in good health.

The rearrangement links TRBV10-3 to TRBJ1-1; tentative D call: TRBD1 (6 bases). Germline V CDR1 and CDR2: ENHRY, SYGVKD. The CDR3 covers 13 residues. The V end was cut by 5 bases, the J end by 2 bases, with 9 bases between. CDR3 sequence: CAISTGLNTEAFF. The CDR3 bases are TGTGCCATCAGTACAGGGTTAAACACTGAAGCTTTCTTT.

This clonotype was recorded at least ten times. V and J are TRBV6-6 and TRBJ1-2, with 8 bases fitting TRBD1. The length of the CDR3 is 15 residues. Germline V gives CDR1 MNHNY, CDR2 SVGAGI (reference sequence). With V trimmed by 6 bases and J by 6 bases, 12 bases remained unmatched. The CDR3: CASSELNRGYDGYTF. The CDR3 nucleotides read TGTGCCAGCAGCGAGTTGAACAGGGGGTACGATGGCTACACCTTC.

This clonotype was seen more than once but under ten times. CDR3 residues: CASSKVWGEGQPQHF. DNA for the CDR3: TGTGCCAGCTCTAAGGTTTGGGGAGAAGGTCAGCCCCAGCATTTT. The chain has TRBV6-4 and TRBJ1-5; D is ambiguous. Germline V CDR1 and CDR2: MRHNA, SNTAGT. CDR3 length: 15 residues. V was pared by 8 bases and J by 6 bases, with 20 bases between.

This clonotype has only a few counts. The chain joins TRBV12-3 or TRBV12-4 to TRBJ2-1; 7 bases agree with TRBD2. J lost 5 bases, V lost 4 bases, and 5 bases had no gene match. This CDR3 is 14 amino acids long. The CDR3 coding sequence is TGTGCCAGCAGTTGGTGGCTAGCGGACAATGAGCAGTTCTTC. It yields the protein CASSWWLADNEQFF.